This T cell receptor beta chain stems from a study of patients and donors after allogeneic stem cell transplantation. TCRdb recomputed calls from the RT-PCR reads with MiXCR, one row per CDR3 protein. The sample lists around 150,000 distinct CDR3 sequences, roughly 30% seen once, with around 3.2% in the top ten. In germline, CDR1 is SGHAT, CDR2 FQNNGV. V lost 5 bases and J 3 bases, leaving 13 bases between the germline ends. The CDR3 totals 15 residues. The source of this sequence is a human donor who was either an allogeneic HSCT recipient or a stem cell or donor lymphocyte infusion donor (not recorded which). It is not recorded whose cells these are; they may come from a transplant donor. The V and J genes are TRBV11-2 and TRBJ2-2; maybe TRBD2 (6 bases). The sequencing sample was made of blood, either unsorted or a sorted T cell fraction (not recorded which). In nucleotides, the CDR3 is TGTGCCAGCAGCGCCTGGGCGGGATACACCGGGGAGCTGTTTTTT. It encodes CASSAWAGYTGELFF. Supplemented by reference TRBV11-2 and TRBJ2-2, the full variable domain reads EAGVAQSPRYKIIEKRQSVAFWCNPISGHATLYWYQQILGQGPKLLIQFQNNGVVDDSQLPKDRFSAERLKGVDSTLKIQPAKLEDSAVYLCASSAWAGYTGELFFGEGSRLTVL.